Listed below are T cell receptor beta chains from one sample, sequenced in a study of T cell clones after liver transplantation. The data were produced by immunoSEQ multiplex PCR, yet TCRdb's version contains in-frame clones alone and is incomplete. The sample lists roughly 70,000 clones, roughly nine tenths occurring once. Sequenced material: CD4+ T cells from blood, taken before liver transplant. The receptors here all came from a human donor who received a liver transplant. CDR3s leave out the opening cysteine and the closing phenylalanine or tryptophan. D genes are given only for firm matches.

j_call d_call v_call cdr3_aa
TRBJ1-5 TRBD1 TRBV19 ASSASRDRFSNQPQH
TRBJ2-2 . TRBV7-2 ASSLSALTTGELF
TRBJ1-1 . TRBV19 ASSIKMNTEAF
TRBJ2-3 . TRBV30 AWTTSKLFADTQY
TRBJ2-5 . TRBV2 ASSEWRKETQY
TRBJ2-3 . TRBV6-4 ASSPTKGADTQY
TRBJ1-1 . TRBV5-1 ASSLAQSNTEAF
TRBJ2-5 . TRBV4-1 ASSQVLGETQY
TRBJ2-7 . TRBV28 ASSISGLGAGEQY
TRBJ1-1 . TRBV9 ASSADGQLNTEAF